A single T cell receptor beta chain is shown here with its context. Its matching antigen is unknown. The length of the CDR3 is 16 residues. Trimming cost V 5 bases and J 2 bases; bases outside gene matches: 6. Germline values: CDR1 MGHDK, CDR2 SYGVNS. The data originate from a study of beta chain features in type 1 diabetes. On the study more broadly: The study examined 107,917,701 sorted cells across all samples. Overall study results and limits: Here, the possible influence of HLA type (on TCRB rearrangement) remained unresolved. When Type 1 diabetes patients were examined, their TCRB CDR3s proved moderately but significantly shorter in all four CD4+ subsets.

The sequenced template was cDNA made from the entire isolated RNA. Measured with immunoSEQ multiplex PCR; TCRdb has only the in-frame clones, and not every one. The data show approximately 600,000 clones, with roughly an eighth seen just once and more than 0.1% held by the top ten. Researchers reported sorting CD4+ naive, central memory, regulatory and stem cell-like memory cells via CD45RO/CCR7/CD25/CD127/CD95/CD27. Sorted cells reached over 95% purity in every population. The source material was naive CD4+ T cells from blood. The chain employs TRBV25-1 and TRBJ2-1; 10 bases match TRBD1. The TCR sequence derives from a man aged 30 to 39 with type 1 diabetes. For the CDR3, the DNA is TGTGCCAGCAGTCCCCCGGGACAGGGGCCCTACAATGAGCAGTTCTTC. Its protein product is CASSPPGQGPYNEQFF.